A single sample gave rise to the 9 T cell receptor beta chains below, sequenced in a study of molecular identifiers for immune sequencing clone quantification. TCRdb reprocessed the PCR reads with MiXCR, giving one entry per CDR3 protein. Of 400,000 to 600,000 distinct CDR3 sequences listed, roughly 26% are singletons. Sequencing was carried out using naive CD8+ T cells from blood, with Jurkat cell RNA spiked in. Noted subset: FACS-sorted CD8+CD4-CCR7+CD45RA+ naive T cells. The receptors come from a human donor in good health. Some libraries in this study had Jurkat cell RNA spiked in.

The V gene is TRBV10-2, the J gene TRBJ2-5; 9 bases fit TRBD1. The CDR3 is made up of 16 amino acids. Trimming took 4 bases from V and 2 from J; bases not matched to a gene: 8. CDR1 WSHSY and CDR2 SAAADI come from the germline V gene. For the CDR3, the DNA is TGCGCCAGCAGTGGCGGGGACAGGGCGGGGCAAGAGACCCAGTACTTC. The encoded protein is CASSGGDRAGQETQYF.

CDR3 DNA: TGTGCCAGCAGTTACTCCCGCACAGCCAGCGCAACTAATGAAAAACTGTTTTTT. Translating it yields CASSYSRTASATNEKLFF. This chain links TRBV6-5 with TRBJ1-4; no reliable D call. The CDR3 covers 18 residues. V lost 0 bases and J 0 bases, leaving 14 bases between the germline ends. Germline V gives CDR1 MNHEY, CDR2 SVGAGI.

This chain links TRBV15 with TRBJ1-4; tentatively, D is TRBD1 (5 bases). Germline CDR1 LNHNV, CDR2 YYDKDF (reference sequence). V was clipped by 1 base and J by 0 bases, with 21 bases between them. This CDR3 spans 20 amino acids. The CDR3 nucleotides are TGTGCCACCAGCAGAGTTGGGCAGGGCTTGCTTCCTACAACTAATGAAAAACTGTTTTTT. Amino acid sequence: CATSRVGQGLLPTTNEKLFF.

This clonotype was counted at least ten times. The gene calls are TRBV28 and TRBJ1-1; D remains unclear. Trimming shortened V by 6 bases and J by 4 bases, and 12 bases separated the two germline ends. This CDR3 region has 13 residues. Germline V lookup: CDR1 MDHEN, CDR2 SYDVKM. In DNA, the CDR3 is TGTGCCAGCAGCGATAACATAGGCACTGAAGCTTTCTTT. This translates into CASSDNIGTEAFF.

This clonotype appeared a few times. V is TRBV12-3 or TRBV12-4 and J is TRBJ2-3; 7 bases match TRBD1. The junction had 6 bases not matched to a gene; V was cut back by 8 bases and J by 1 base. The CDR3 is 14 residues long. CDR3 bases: TGTGCCAGCCAGACGGGGACAGGCACAGATACGCAGTATTTT. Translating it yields CASQTGTGTDTQYF.

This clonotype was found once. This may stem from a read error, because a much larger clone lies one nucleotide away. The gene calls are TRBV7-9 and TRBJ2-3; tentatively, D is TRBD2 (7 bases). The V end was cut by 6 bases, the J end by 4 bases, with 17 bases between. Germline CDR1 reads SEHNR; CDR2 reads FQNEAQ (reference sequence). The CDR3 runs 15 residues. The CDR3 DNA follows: TGTGCCAGCAGTTTTGTGGGAGGGGGTCCAGATACGCAGTATTTT. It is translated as CASSFVGGGPDTQYF.

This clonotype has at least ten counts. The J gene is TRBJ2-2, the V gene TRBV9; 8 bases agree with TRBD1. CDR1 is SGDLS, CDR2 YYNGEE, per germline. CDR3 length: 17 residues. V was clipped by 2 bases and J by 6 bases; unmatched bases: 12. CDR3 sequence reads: CASSVLVGTGSPGELFF. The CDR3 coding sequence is TGTGCCAGCAGCGTTCTAGTCGGGACAGGATCACCCGGGGAGCTGTTTTTT.

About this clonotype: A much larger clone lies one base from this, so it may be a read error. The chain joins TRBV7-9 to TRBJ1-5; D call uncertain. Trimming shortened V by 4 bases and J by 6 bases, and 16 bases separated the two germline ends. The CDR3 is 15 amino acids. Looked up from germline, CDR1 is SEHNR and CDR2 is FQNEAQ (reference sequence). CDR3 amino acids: CASSSNHKPAQPQHF. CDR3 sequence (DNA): TGTGCCAGCAGCTCGAATCACAAGCCCGCTCAGCCCCAGCATTTT.

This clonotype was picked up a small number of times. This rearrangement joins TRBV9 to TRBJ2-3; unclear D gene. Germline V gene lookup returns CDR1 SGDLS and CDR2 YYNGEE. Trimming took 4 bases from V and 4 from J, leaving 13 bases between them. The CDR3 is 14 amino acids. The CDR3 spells CASSPLLIADTQYF. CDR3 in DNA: TGTGCCAGCAGCCCCCTGCTAATTGCAGATACGCAGTATTTT.